This T cell receptor (beta chain) was obtained from a study of blood T cell repertoires in COVID-19. Study-wide background: Material from acute and convalescent COVID-19 was sourced from the United States, Italy and Spain. Sources were T cells, B-cell-depleted T cells, or PBMCs; the material itself was cDNA or gDNA.

V lost 3 bases and J lost 3; bases outside the gene matches: 3. The CDR3 loop spans 14 amino acids. Looked up from germline, CDR1 is MDHEN and CDR2 is SYDVKM. Original analysis: Counts of nucleated cells, estimated from reference gene primer amplification, were obtained. Sequenced by immunoSEQ multiplex PCR; TCRdb stores in-frame clones only, minus some. That table gives V, J and clone size, and the DNA gave D and trimming. The sample consists of over 200,000 clones, roughly 76% of them appearing once. The TCR sequence derives from a human donor in a cohort sampled during active COVID-19. The specimen sequenced was peripheral blood. The rearrangement links TRBV28 to TRBJ1-2, with TRBD1 matching 8 bases. This CDR3 is CASSFQGAYYGYTF. CDR3 DNA: TGTGCCAGCAGTTTTCAGGGGGCGTACTATGGCTACACCTTC.